The 28 T cell receptor beta chains presented below share a single source sample, sequenced in a study of T-cell reconstitution after alpha-beta-depleted transplantation in children. Unique molecular identifiers were used in preparing the TCRbeta library. TCRdb analysed the PCR reads with MiXCR anew, one entry per CDR3 protein. This sample has hundreds of thousands of distinct CDR3 sequences, with around 17% found just once. This sample comprised PBMCs from the stem cell graft donor, obtained from the stem cell graft. These receptors originate from a human donor who donated a stem cell graft to a child with acute myeloid leukemia.

The chain links TRBV29-1 to TRBJ2-7; D may correspond to TRBD1 or TRBD2 (6 bases each). CDR3 length: 14 amino acids. Trimming stripped 1 base from V and 3 bases from J, with 13 bases between. Germline CDR1 is SQVTM and CDR2 is ANQGSEA. CDR3 sequence: CSVEGQEGDYEQYF. Here the CDR3 DNA reads TGCAGCGTTGAAGGCCAGGAGGGGGACTACGAGCAGTACTTC.

There are many counts of this clonotype. The rearrangement uses TRBV6-6 and TRBJ1-1, with D uncertain. Trimming took 4 bases from V and 3 from J, leaving 3 bases between them. The CDR3 consists of 11 residues. CDR1 MNHNY and CDR2 SVGAGI come from the germline V gene (reference sequence). The CDR3 coding sequence is TGTGCCAGCAGTTGGGACACTGAAGCTTTCTTT. Amino acid sequence: CASSWDTEAFF.

The chain couples TRBV2 to TRBJ2-7, with a weak D call TRBD1 (6 bases). The V gene's germline CDR1 is SNHLY and CDR2 FYNNEI. Trimming left V 6 bases short and J 2 bases short, with 11 bases between. This CDR3 is 13 amino acids long. The CDR3 DNA follows: TGTGCCAGCAGGTACGGACAGACCTACGAGCAGTACGTC. Encoded protein: CASRYGQTYEQYV.

This chain uses TRBV25-1 with TRBJ1-4; 7 bases are shared with TRBD1. Germline values: CDR1 MGHDK, CDR2 SYGVNS. This CDR3 has 15 amino acids. V gave up 1 base and J gave up 5 bases; unmatched junction bases: 4. CDR3 sequence reads: CASSESGQINEKLFF. CDR3 sequence (DNA): TGTGCCAGCAGTGAATCGGGACAGATAAATGAAAAACTGTTTTTT.

V gene TRBV30 combines with J gene TRBJ2-3; no firm D call. Germline CDR1 is GTSNPN and CDR2 is SVGIG (reference sequence). V lost 0 bases and J lost 0, with 4 bases in between. The CDR3 runs 13 residues. The CDR3 here is CAWSVLSTDTQYF. In DNA form, the CDR3 reads TGTGCCTGGAGTGTACTCAGCACAGATACGCAGTATTTT. Full variable domain (rest looked up from reference TRBV30 and TRBJ2-3): SQTIHQWPATLVQPVGSPLSLECTVEGTSNPNLYWYRQAAGRGLQLLFYSVGIGQISSEVPQNLSASRPQDRQFILSSKKLLLSDSGFYLCAWSVLSTDTQYFGPGTRLTVL.

V is TRBV7-9 and J is TRBJ1-5; D is uncertain. Germline CDR1 reads SEHNR; CDR2 reads FQNEAQ (reference sequence). Trimming took off 1 base at V and 7 bases at J, with 8 bases between the two ends. The CDR3 runs 13 residues. CDR3 in amino acids: CASSLDGTQPQHF. The CDR3 DNA is TGTGCCAGCAGCTTAGACGGCACACAGCCCCAGCATTTT.

This clonotype turned up a few times. CDR3: CASSLERGASGANVLTF. The CDR3 DNA is TGCGCCAGCAGCTTGGAACGGGGGGCATCTGGGGCCAACGTCCTGACTTTC. V gene TRBV5-1 combines with J gene TRBJ2-6, with D possibly TRBD2 on 7 matching bases. Looked up from germline, CDR1 is SGHRS and CDR2 is YFSETQ. The CDR3 totals 17 residues. The V end was cut by 0 bases, the J end by 1 base, with 11 bases between.

This clonotype was picked up many times. For the CDR3, the DNA is TGTGCCAGCAGTTTCCGGGACAGGGGAGGAGAGACCCAGTACTTC. Its protein is CASSFRDRGGETQYF. The gene calls are TRBV12-3 or TRBV12-4 and TRBJ2-5, with TRBD1 matching over 10 bases. This CDR3 spans 15 amino acids. V lost 3 bases and J lost 4; bases outside the gene matches: 5.

The chain employs TRBV10-2 and TRBJ2-3, with D possibly being TRBD1 (6 bases). V was clipped by 7 bases and J by 1 base, with 15 bases between them. The CDR3 contains 15 residues. The germline gives CDR1 WSHSY, CDR2 SAAADI. CDR3 protein: CASTQGSKGTDTQYF. CDR3 coding DNA: TGCGCCAGCACCCAGGGGAGTAAGGGCACAGATACGCAGTATTTT.

This clonotype was observed at least ten times. The V and J genes are TRBV20-1 and TRBJ2-3; D call uncertain. Germline V gene sequence: CDR1 DFQATT, CDR2 SNEGSKA (reference sequence). There are 14 residues in the CDR3. Trimming took off 4 bases at V and 4 bases at J, with 15 bases between the two ends. DNA for the CDR3: TGCAGTGCTAACCCTAATGGGCTCCCAGATACGCAGTATTTT. Its translation is CSANPNGLPDTQYF.

The rearrangement uses TRBV7-9 and TRBJ2-1, with 7 bases that match TRBD1. The V gene end was trimmed by 5 bases and the J gene end by 2 bases; junction bases not matched to a gene: 9. CDR3 length: 16 residues. Germline values: CDR1 SEHNR, CDR2 FQNEAQ (reference sequence). The CDR3 nucleotides read TGTGCCAGCAGCACCGACAGGGATGCAGCCTACAATGAGCAGTTCTTC. This codes for CASSTDRDAAYNEQFF.

The chain combines TRBV20-1 with TRBJ2-5; D possibly uses TRBD1 or TRBD2 (5 bases each). Trimming stripped 3 bases from V and 3 bases from J, with 17 bases between. The CDR3 is 15 residues long. The germline V gene has CDR1 DFQATT and CDR2 SNEGSKA (reference sequence). Here the CDR3 DNA reads TGCAGTGCTAGTGAGGGGCGGACGGCGGAAGAGACCCAGTACTTC. Translated: CSASEGRTAEETQYF.

This clonotype has ten or more counts. J is TRBJ1-2 and V is TRBV20-1; TRBD1 is a possible D gene (6 bases). V was cut by 0 bases and J by 5 bases, with 10 bases left in between. Germline-derived CDR1 and CDR2 are DFQATT and SNEGSKA (reference sequence). The CDR3 loop spans 13 amino acids. The CDR3, as DNA: TGCAGTGCTAGAGAAGGGGGAGGTTATGGCTACACCTTC. Protein product: CSAREGGGYGYTF.

Many counts were recorded for this clonotype. The J gene is TRBJ2-7, the V gene TRBV7-2, with D tentatively TRBD1 or TRBD2 (5 bases each). The germline gives CDR1 SGHTA, CDR2 FQGNSA. The V and J ends lost 6 bases and 0 bases respectively, with 9 bases between them. The CDR3 totals 13 residues. The CDR3 protein is CASRGRLSYEQYF. CDR3 DNA: TGTGCCAGCAGGGGACGCCTCTCCTACGAGCAGTACTTC.

Points on this clonotype: A much more abundant neighbour one base away suggests this may be a read error. V and J are TRBV24-1 and TRBJ2-7; D gene ambiguous. The CDR3 contains 13 residues. Trimming pared 4 bases from V and 1 base from J, leaving 7 bases between. CDR1 and CDR2 (germline): KGHDR, SFDVKD. The CDR3 loop is CATSEYESYEQYF. Here the CDR3 DNA reads TGTGCCACCAGTGAGTACGAATCCTACGAGCAGTACTTC.

This clonotype was seen at least ten times. The rearrangement links TRBV20-1 to TRBJ1-3, with no clear D. V was clipped by 4 bases and J by 4 bases, with 8 bases between them. The CDR3 totals 12 residues. Per germline, CDR1 DFQATT and CDR2 SNEGSKA (reference sequence). Here the CDR3 reads CSAKSPGNTIYF. In DNA form, the CDR3 reads TGCAGTGCTAAGAGTCCGGGAAACACCATATATTTT.

The J gene is TRBJ1-1, the V gene TRBV29-1; a possible D gene is TRBD1 (6 bases). Germline V lookup: CDR1 SQVTM, CDR2 ANQGSEA. The V end was cut by 0 bases, the J end by 4 bases, with 21 bases between. The CDR3 has 17 residues. The CDR3 bases are TGCAGCGTTGAAGATCAAGGTGGGGGGCGCCCCTTCACTGAAGCTTTCTTT. It yields the protein CSVEDQGGGRPFTEAFF. Drawing the rest from reference TRBV29-1 and TRBJ1-1, the complete variable domain is SAVISQKPSRDICQRGTSLTIQCQVDSQVTMMFWYRQQPGQSLTLIATANQGSEATYESGFVIDKFPISRPNLTFSTLTVSNMSPEDSSIYLCSVEDQGGGRPFTEAFFGQGTRLTVV.

This clonotype was counted once. The rearrangement joins TRBV10-3 to TRBJ1-6; the D is unclear. Germline V gives CDR1 ENHRY, CDR2 SYGVKD. This CDR3 is built from 15 residues. Trimming cost V 6 bases and J 3 bases, with 12 bases left between them. The CDR3 DNA sequence: TGTGCCATCAGCCCGTCATCGAACTATAATTCACCCCTCCACTTT. It yields the protein CAISPSSNYNSPLHF.

CDR3 residues: CASTLAGDNSNQPQHF. CDR3 DNA: TGTGCCAGCACTCTAGCCGGGGACAATAGCAATCAGCCCCAGCATTTT. This chain connects TRBV12-3 or TRBV12-4 to TRBJ1-5; tentatively, D is TRBD1 (6 bases). The CDR3 sequence is 16 residues long. V gave up 7 bases and J gave up 0 bases, with 16 bases separating them.

This clonotype was counted only a few times. This chain joins TRBV7-2 and TRBJ2-7; D remains ambiguous. The CDR3 is 14 residues long. Germline CDR1 and CDR2: SGHTA and FQGNSA. Trimming removed 2 bases at V and 2 bases at J, with 10 bases between. CDR3 protein: CASSLTLQTYEQYF. CDR3 sequence (DNA): TGTGCCAGCAGCTTAACACTCCAGACCTACGAGCAGTACTTC.

This clonotype was seen ten or more times. The rearrangement links TRBV7-2 to TRBJ1-2, with D possibly matching TRBD1 (5 bases). Germline V CDR1 and CDR2: SGHTA, FQGNSA. Trimming pared 0 bases from V and 6 bases from J, leaving 8 bases between. The CDR3 has 13 amino acids. CDR3 loop: CASSLAGTDGYTF. Written as DNA, the CDR3 is TGTGCCAGCAGCTTAGCGGGGACGGATGGCTACACCTTC.

This clonotype was detected only a few times. V and J are TRBV27 and TRBJ1-5; TRBD1 might be the D (5 bases). Between the trimmed V and J ends, which lost 5 bases and 4 bases, there was a span of 15 bases. This CDR3 has 15 amino acids. CDR1 and CDR2 (germline): MNHEY, SMNVEV (reference sequence). The CDR3 here is CASSIYYRTNQPQHF. The CDR3 DNA follows: TGTGCCAGCAGTATCTACTACAGGACTAATCAGCCCCAGCATTTT.

This chain joins TRBV20-1 and TRBJ1-4; D is unresolved. CDR1 and CDR2 (germline): DFQATT, SNEGSKA (reference sequence). The CDR3 runs 12 residues. V lost 5 bases and J lost 6, with 10 bases in between. The CDR3 DNA follows: TGCAGTGCTCCGGGCTGGGATGAAAAACTGTTTTTT. Translating it yields CSAPGWDEKLFF.

A remark on this clonotype: The germline gene is not matched at one end of the junction; a read error may be the cause. The chain is built from TRBV5-5 and TRBJ2-5, with TRBD1 matching over 7 bases. The CDR3 loop spans 13 amino acids. In germline, CDR1 is SGHKS, CDR2 YYEKEE (reference sequence). Here the CDR3 DNA reads TGTGCGAGCAGCTTGGCCTTACAGGGGATCCAGAACTTC. Amino acid sequence: CASSLALQGIQNF.

This clonotype was detected a few times. A much larger clone lies one base from this, so it may be a read error. The chain links TRBV20-1 to TRBJ2-6; TRBD1 matches 7 bases. The germline CDR1 and CDR2 sequences are DFQATT and SNEGSKA (reference sequence). This CDR3 region has 16 residues. The CDR3 DNA is TGCTGTGCTAGAGATCAGACAGGGACCGGGGCCAACGTCCTGACTTTC. This gives the protein CCARDQTGTGANVLTF.

The chain links TRBV25-1 to TRBJ1-4; D is uncertain. Trimming removed 4 bases at V and 8 bases at J, with 14 bases between. The germline gives CDR1 MGHDK, CDR2 SYGVNS. The CDR3 extends over 14 amino acids. The CDR3 nucleotides are TGTGCCAGCAGTGGTAGCCGTGAATTGGAAAAACTGTTTTTT. Translating gives CASSGSRELEKLFF.

This clonotype occurred many times. The chain is built from TRBV12-3 or TRBV12-4 and TRBJ2-7; D unresolved. The CDR3 has 12 amino acids. Trimming removed 3 bases from V and 4 bases from J, with 7 bases in between. CDR3 sequence: CASSFRRYEQYF. For the CDR3, the DNA is TGTGCCAGCAGTTTTCGCCGTTACGAGCAGTACTTC.

Worth noting for this clonotype: Relative to the germline gene, one junction end is altered; a read error may explain this. The chain links TRBV7-8 to TRBJ2-7; 7 bases fit TRBD2. Germline V CDR1 and CDR2: SGHVS, FQNEAQ. This CDR3 is built from 12 residues. The CDR3 DNA sequence: TGTGCCGGCAGCTTAGCGGGTAGTCCCGAGTACTTC. This translates into CAGSLAGSPEYF. The entire variable domain, with the rest obtained from reference TRBV7-8 and TRBJ2-7, is as follows: GAGVSQSPRYKVAKRGQDVALRCDPISGHVSLFWYQQALGQGPEFLTYFQNEAQLDKSGLPSDRFFAERPEGSVSTLKIQRTQQEDSAVYLCAGSLAGSPEYFGPGTRLTVT.